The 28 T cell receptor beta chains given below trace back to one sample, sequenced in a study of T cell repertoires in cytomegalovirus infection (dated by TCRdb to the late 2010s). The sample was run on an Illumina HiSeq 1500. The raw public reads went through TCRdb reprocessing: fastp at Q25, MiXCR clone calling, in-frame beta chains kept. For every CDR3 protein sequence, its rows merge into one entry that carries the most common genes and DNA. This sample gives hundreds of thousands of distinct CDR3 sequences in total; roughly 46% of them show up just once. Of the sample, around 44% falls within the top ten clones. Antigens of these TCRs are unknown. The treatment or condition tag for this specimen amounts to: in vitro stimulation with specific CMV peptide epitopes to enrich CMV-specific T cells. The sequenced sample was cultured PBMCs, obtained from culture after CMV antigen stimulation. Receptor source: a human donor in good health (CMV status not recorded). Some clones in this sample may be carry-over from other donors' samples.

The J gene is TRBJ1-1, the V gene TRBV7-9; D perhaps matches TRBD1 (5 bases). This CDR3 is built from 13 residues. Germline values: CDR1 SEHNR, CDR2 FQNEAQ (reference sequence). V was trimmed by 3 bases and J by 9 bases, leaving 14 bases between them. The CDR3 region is CASSLGPGRKAFF. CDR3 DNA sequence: TGTGCCAGCAGCTTGGGGCCGGGACGGAAAGCTTTCTTT.

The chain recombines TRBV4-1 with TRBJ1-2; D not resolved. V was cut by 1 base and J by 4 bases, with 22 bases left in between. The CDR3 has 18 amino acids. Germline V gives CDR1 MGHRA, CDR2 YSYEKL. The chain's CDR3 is CASSQGQARTKAGYGYTF. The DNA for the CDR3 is TGCGCCAGCAGCCAAGGCCAGGCCCGAACTAAAGCGGGCTATGGCTACACCTTC.

CDR3 residues: CASSPQTAQYEQYF. In DNA form, the CDR3 reads TGTGCCAGCAGCCCACAGACAGCCCAATACGAGCAGTACTTC. The J gene is TRBJ2-7, the V gene TRBV11-2, with D possibly being TRBD1 (5 bases). Trimming left V 5 bases short and J 4 bases short, with 15 bases between. The germline gives CDR1 SGHAT, CDR2 FQNNGV. This CDR3 contains 14 residues.

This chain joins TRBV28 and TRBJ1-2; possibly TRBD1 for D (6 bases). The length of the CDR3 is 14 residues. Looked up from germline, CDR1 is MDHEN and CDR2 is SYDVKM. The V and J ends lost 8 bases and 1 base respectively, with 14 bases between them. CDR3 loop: CASEMGGGNYGYTF. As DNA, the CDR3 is TGTGCCAGCGAAATGGGAGGGGGTAACTATGGCTACACCTTC.

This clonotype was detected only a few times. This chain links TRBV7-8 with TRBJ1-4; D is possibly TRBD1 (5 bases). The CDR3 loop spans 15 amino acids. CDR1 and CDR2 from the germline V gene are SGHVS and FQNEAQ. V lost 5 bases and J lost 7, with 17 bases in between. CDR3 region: CASSTPKGGAEKLFF. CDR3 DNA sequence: TGTGCCAGCAGCACCCCGAAGGGTGGGGCTGAAAAACTGTTTTTT.

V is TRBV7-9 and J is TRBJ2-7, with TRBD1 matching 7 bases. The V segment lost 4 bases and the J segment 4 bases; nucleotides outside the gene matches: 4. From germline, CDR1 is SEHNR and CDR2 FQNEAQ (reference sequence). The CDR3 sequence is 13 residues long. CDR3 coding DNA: TGTGCCAGCAGCTCGACAGGGCAATACGAGCAGTACTTC. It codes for CASSSTGQYEQYF.

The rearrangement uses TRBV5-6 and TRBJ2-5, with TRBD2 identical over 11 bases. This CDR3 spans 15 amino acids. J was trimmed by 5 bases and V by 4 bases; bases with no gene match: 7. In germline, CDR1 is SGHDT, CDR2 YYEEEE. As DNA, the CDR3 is TGTGCCAGCAGCCCGGGACTAGCGGTAGGGGAGACCCAGTACTTC. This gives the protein CASSPGLAVGETQYF.

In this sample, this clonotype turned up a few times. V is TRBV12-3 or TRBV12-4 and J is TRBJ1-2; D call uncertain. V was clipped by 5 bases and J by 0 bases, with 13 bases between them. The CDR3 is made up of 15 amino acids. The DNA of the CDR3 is TGTGCCAGCAGTCCATCAGATTTTGCTAACTATGGCTACACCTTC. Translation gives CASSPSDFANYGYTF.

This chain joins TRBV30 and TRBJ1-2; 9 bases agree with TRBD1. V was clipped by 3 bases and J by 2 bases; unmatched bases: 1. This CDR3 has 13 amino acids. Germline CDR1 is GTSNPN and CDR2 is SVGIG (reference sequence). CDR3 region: CAWRDRGNYGYTF. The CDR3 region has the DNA TGTGCCTGGAGAGACAGGGGGAACTATGGCTACACCTTC.

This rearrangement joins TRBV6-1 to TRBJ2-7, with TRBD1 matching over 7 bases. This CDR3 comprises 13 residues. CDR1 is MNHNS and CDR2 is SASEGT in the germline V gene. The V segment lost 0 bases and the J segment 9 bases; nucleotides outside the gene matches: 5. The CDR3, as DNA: TGTGCCAGCAGTGAAGCAGGTTGGGACAGGCAGTACTTC. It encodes CASSEAGWDRQYF.

The CDR3 sequence is CATSRAQRYDGYGYTF. CDR3 nucleotides: TGTGCCACCAGCAGAGCCCAACGGTACGATGGCTATGGCTACACCTTC. The chain carries TRBV15 and TRBJ1-2; D is uncertain. CDR3 size: 16 residues. Germline CDR1 is LNHNV and CDR2 is YYDKDF (reference sequence). Trimming cost V 1 base and J 4 bases, with 16 bases left between them. The whole variable domain, remainder taken from reference TRBV15 and TRBJ1-2, is DAMVIQNPRYQVTQFGKPVTLSCSQTLNHNVMYWYQQKSSQAPKLLFHYYDKDFNNEADTPDNFQSRRPNTSFCFLDIRSPGLGDTAMYLCATSRAQRYDGYGYTFGSGTRLTVV.

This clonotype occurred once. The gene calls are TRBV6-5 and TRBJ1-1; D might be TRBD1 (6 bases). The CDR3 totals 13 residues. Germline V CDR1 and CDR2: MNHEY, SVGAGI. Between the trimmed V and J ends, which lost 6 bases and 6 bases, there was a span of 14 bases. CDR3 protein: CASSHRVFSEAFF. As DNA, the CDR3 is TGTGCCAGCAGCCACAGGGTTTTCTCTGAAGCTTTCTTT.

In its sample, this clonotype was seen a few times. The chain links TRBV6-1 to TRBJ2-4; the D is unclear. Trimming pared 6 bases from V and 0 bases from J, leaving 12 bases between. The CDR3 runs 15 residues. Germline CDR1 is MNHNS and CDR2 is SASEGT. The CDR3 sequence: CASRSGPVAKNIQYF. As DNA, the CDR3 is TGTGCCAGCAGATCCGGTCCGGTAGCCAAAAACATTCAGTACTTC.

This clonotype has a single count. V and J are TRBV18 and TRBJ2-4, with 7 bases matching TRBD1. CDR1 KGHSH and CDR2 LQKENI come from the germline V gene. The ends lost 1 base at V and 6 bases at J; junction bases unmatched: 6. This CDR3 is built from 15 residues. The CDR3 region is CASSPLIQGLNIQYF. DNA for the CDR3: TGTGCCAGCTCACCACTAATACAGGGGTTAAACATTCAGTACTTC.

CDR3 sequence: CASSLNFLQGRLEETQYF. The DNA of the CDR3 is TGTGCCAGCAGCTTAAATTTTCTGCAGGGTCGGCTCGAAGAGACCCAGTACTTC. V gene TRBV7-6 combines with J gene TRBJ2-5; tentatively, D is TRBD1 (5 bases). Germline V lookup: CDR1 SGHVS, CDR2 FNYEAQ. The CDR3 is 18 residues long. Trimming left V 2 bases short and J 3 bases short, with 22 bases between.

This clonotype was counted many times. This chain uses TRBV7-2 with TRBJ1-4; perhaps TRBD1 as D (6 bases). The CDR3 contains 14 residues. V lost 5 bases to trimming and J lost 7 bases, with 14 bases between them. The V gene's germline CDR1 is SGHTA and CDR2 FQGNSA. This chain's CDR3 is CASSLDSGIEKLFF. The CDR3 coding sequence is TGTGCCAGCAGCCTGGACAGCGGGATTGAAAAACTGTTTTTT.

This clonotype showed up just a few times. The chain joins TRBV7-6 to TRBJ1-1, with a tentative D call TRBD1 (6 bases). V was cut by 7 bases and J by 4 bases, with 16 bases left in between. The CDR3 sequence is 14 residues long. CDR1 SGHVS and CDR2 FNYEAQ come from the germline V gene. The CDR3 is CASNQTGRVTEAFF. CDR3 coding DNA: TGTGCCAGCAACCAAACAGGGAGGGTCACTGAAGCTTTCTTT.

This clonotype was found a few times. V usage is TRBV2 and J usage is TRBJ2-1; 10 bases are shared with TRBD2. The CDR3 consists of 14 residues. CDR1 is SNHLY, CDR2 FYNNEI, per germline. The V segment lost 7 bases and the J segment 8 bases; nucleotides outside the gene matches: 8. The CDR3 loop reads CASKREGLGDEQFF. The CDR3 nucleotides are TGTGCCAGCAAGCGGGAGGGGCTAGGGGATGAGCAGTTCTTC.

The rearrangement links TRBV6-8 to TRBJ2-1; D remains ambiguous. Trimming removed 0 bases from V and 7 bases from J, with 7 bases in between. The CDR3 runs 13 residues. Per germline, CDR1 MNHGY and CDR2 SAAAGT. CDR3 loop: CASSYSRVNEQFF. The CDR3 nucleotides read TGTGCCAGCAGTTACTCTCGGGTAAATGAGCAGTTCTTC.

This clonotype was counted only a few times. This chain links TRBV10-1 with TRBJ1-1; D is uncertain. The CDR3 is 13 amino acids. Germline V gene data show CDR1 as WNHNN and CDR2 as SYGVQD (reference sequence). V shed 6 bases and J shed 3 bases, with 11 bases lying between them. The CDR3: CASRSDLYTEAFF. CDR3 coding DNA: TGCGCCAGCAGGTCAGACTTATACACTGAAGCTTTCTTT.

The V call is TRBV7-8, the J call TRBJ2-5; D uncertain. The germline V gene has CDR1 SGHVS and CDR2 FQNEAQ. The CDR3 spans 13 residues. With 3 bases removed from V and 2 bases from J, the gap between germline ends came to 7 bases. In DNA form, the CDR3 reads TGTGCCAGCAGCTTCAATGGTCAAGAGACCCAGTACTTC. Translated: CASSFNGQETQYF.

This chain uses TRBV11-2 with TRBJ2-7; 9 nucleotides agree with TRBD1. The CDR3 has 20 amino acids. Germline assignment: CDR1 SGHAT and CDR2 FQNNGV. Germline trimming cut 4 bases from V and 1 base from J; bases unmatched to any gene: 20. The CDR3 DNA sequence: TGTGCCAGCAGCTCAATTAAGGGGGACAGGGTTACCCTTTTGTCCTACGAGCAGTACTTC. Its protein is CASSSIKGDRVTLLSYEQYF.

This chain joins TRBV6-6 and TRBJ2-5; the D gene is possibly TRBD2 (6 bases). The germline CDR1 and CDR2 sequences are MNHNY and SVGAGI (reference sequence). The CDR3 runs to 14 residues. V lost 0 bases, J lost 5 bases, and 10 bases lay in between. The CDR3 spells CASSYSGGTETQYF. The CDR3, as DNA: TGTGCCAGCAGTTACTCTGGGGGGACGGAGACCCAGTACTTC.

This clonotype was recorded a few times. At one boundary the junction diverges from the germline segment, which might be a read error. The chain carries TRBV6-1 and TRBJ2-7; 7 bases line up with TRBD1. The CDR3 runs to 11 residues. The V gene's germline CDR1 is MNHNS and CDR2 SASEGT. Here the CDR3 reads CASSETGQTLF. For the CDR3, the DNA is TGTGCCAGCAGTGAAACGGGACAGACCCTCTTC.

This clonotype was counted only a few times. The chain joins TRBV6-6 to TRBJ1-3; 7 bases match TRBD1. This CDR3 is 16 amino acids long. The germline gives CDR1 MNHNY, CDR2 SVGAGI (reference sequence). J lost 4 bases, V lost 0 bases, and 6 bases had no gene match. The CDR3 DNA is TGTGCCAGCAGTTACTCGATGGACAGGAGAGGAAACACCATATATTTT. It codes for CASSYSMDRRGNTIYF.

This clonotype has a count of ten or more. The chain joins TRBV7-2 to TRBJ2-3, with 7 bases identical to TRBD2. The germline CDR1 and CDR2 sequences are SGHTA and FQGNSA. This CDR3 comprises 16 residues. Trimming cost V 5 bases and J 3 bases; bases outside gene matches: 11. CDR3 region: CASSPRTGGRTDTQYF. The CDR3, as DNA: TGTGCCAGCAGCCCCCGGACGGGAGGTCGTACAGATACGCAGTATTTT.

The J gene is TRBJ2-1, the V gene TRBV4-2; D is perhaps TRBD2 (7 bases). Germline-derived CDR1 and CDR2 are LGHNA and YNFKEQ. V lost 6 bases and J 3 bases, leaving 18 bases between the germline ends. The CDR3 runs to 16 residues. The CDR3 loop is CASRPPRGGGYNEQFF. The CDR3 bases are TGTGCCAGCAGACCACCAAGGGGGGGGGGCTACAATGAGCAGTTCTTC.

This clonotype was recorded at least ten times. The CDR3 here is CASSLRPAGVIDTQYF. The CDR3 bases are TGTGCCAGCAGCTTACGGCCAGCGGGAGTAATAGATACGCAGTATTTT. This chain links TRBV7-2 with TRBJ2-3; 8 positions match TRBD2. Germline loops: CDR1 SGHTA, CDR2 FQGNSA. CDR3 length: 16 residues. Unmatched junction bases numbered 9, after V lost 2 bases and J lost 5 bases.